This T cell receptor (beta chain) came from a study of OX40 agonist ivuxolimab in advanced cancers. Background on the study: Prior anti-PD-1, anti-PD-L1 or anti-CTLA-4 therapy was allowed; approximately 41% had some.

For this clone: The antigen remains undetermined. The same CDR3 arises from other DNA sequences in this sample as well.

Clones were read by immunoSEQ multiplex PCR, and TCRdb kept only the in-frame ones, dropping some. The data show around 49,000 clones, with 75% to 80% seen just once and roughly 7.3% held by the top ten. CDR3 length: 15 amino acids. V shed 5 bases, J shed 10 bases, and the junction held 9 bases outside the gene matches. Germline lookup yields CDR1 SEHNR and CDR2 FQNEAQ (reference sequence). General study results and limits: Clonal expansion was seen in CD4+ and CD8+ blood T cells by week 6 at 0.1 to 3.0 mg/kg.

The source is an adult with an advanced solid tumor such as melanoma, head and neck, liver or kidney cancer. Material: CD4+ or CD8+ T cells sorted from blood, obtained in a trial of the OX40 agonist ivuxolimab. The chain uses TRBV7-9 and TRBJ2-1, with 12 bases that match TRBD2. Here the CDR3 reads CASSARLAGVDEQFF. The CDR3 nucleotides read TGTGCCAGCAGCGCCCGACTAGCGGGAGTAGACGAGCAGTTCTTC.